Sequencing of this TCR beta chain was carried out in a study of blood T cell repertoires in COVID-19. Study in general: COVID-19 samples, acute and convalescent, were from the United States, Italy and Spain.

The table came from immunoSEQ multiplex PCR; TCRdb's copy has only in-frame clones and leaves some out. This table has some 190,000 clones, 76% appearing once. The CDR3 is 14 residues long. Germline loops: CDR1 MGHDK, CDR2 SYGVNS. V was pared by 2 bases and J by 2 bases, with 7 bases between. Specimen: PBMCs or T cells enriched from blood (not recorded which). The TCR comes from a woman aged 45-60 years with acute COVID-19. The genes are TRBV25-1 and TRBJ1-3; D is ambiguous. CDR3 amino acids: CASSEGGAGNTIYF. Written as DNA, the CDR3 is TGTGCCAGCAGTGAAGGCGGGGCTGGAAACACCATATATTTT. Combining the CDR3 with reference TRBV25-1 and TRBJ1-3 gives the whole variable domain EADIYQTPRYLVIGTGKKITLECSQTMGHDKMYWYQQDPGMELHLIHYSYGVNSTEKGDLSSESTVSRIRTEHFPLTLESARPSHTSQYLCASSEGGAGNTIYFGEGSWLTVV.